This T cell receptor (beta chain) appears in the sequencing data of a study of vaccination effects on CD4 cells after COVID-19. The CDR3 covers 13 residues. Germline V gives CDR1 SGHAT, CDR2 FQNNGV. The ends were cut back, 7 bases at V and 4 bases at J, with 11 bases in the middle. For this clone: What it binds is unknown.

Profiling relied on immunoSEQ multiplex PCR, and the TCRdb table lists in-frame clones only, not all of them. In the table there are approximately 83,000 clones, under 80% of which are singletons. ViraFEST used viral peptide pools to expand antigen-specific CD4+ T cells before sequencing. Subsequent to a culture period of around eleven days, CD4+ T cells were isolated. Each participant was given two doses of one vaccine (BNT162b2 or mRNA-1273). The sample consisted of CD4+ T cells from PBMCs cultured with HCoV-OC43 spike peptides, taken after COVID-19 vaccination. Noted subset: HCoV-OC43 spike overlapping peptide pool stimulation. The rearrangement links TRBV11-2 to TRBJ2-1, with D perhaps TRBD1 (5 bases). This sequence was found in a human donor who received a COVID-19 vaccine. The CDR3 region is CASKAQGYNEQFF. CDR3 sequence (DNA): TGTGCCAGCAAAGCCCAGGGTTACAATGAGCAGTTCTTC.